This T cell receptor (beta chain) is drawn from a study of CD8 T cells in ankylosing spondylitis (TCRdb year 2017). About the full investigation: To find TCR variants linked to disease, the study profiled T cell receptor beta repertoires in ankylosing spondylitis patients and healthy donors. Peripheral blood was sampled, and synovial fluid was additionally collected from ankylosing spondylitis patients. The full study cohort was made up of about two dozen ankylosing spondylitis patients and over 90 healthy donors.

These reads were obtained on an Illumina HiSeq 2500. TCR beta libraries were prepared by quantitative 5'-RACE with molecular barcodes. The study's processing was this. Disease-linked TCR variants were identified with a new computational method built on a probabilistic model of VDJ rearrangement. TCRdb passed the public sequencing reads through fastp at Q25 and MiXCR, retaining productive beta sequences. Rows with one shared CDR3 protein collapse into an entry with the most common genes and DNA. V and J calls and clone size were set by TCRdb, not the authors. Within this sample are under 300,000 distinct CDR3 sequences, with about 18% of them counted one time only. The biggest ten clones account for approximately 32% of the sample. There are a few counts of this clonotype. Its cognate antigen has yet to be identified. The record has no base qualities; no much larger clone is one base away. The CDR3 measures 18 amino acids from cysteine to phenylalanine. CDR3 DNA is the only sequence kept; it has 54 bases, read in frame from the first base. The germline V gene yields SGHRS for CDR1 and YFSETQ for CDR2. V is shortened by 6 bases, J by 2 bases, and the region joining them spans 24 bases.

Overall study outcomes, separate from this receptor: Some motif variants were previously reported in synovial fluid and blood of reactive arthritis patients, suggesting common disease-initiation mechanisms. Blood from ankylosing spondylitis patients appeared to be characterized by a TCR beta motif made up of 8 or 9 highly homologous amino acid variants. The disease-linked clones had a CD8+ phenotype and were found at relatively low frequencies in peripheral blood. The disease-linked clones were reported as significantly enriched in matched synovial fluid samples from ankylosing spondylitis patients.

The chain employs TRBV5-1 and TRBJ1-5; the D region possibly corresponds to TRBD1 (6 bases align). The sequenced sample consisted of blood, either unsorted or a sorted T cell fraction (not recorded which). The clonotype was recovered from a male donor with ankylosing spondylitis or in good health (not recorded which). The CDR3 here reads CASNPTPEGDIGNQPQHF. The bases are TGCGCCAGCAACCCTACCCCTGAAGGGGACATAGGCAATCAGCCCCAGCATTTT.